This T cell receptor beta chain was sequenced for a study of cytomegalovirus exposure and HLA in healthy donors. Study observations and caveats: Presence/absence comparisons presumed near-even sequencing depth among donors.

This clone was seen more than once but under ten times. Antigen: not known. V was cut by 6 bases and J by 0 bases, with 6 bases left in between. Germline assignment: CDR1 ENHRY and CDR2 SYGVKD. The CDR3 is 13 residues long. Amplification used 60 Vbeta primers and 13 Jbeta primers. The method was immunoSEQ multiplex PCR; TCRdb's version includes in-frame clones alone and lacks a portion of them. This sample has some 190,000 clones, with more than 75% found just once. This chain links TRBV10-3 with TRBJ1-3, with D possibly being TRBD1 (6 bases). This clonotype was sampled from a woman aged 30 to 39 in good health and CMV-seropositive. Sequenced: PBMCs. CDR3 DNA sequence: TGTGCCATCAGGGACAGCTCTGGAAACACCATATATTTT. Translation: CAIRDSSGNTIYF.